These 8 T cell receptor beta chains were sequenced from one sample in a study of cytomegalovirus exposure and HLA in healthy donors. The PCR ran on 60 Vbeta and 13 Jbeta primers. Produced via immunoSEQ multiplex PCR; TCRdb's table is partial and in-frame only. This table has around 130,000 clones, around four fifths appearing once. Sample: PBMCs. The receptor source for this set is a man younger than 40 in good health and CMV-seronegative.

The chain joins TRBV5-6 to TRBJ1-5, with 7 bases fitting TRBD1. The V gene end was trimmed by 4 bases and the J gene end by 4 bases; junction bases not matched to a gene: 8. The germline gives CDR1 SGHDT, CDR2 YYEEEE. The CDR3 spans 15 residues. The CDR3 sequence is CASSDGTDPNQPQHF. The DNA for the CDR3 is TGTGCCAGCAGCGATGGGACAGACCCGAATCAGCCCCAGCATTTT.

This clone has a single count. The J gene is TRBJ2-6, the V gene TRBV30; possible D gene TRBD2, 6 bases. CDR3 length: 17 amino acids. V gave up 3 bases and J gave up 1 base, with 16 bases separating them. CDR1 and CDR2 from the germline V gene are GTSNPN and SVGIG (reference sequence). DNA for the CDR3: TGTGCCTGGAGCTACGGACTATTGGGGTCTGGGGCCAACGTCCTGACTTTC. It yields the protein CAWSYGLLGSGANVLTF.

V and J are TRBV14 and TRBJ2-2, with 8 bases aligning to TRBD1. J was trimmed by 9 bases and V by 0 bases; bases with no gene match: 12. The CDR3 length is 17 residues. Germline lookup yields CDR1 SGHDN and CDR2 FVKESK. The CDR3 reads CASSQDNPQQGAWELFF. The CDR3 bases are TGTGCCAGCAGCCAAGATAACCCCCAGCAGGGGGCTTGGGAGCTGTTTTTT.

This chain uses TRBV4-1 with TRBJ1-4, with D tentatively TRBD1 (6 bases). Germline V gene lookup returns CDR1 MGHRA and CDR2 YSYEKL. Deletions cut 1 base from V and 10 bases from J, with 10 bases between. This CDR3 contains 13 residues. The CDR3 is CASSQGAGVKLFF. CDR3 bases: TGCGCCAGCAGCCAAGGGGCAGGGGTAAAACTGTTTTTT.

This chain joins TRBV4-1 and TRBJ1-4, with 7 bases identical to TRBD1. Germline V gives CDR1 MGHRA, CDR2 YSYEKL. Losses at the gene ends were 1 base for V and 0 bases for J; bases not matched to a gene: 8. This CDR3 is 18 amino acids long. In nucleotides, the CDR3 is TGCGCCAGCAGCCAAGTTGCGGGACAGATTGCAACTAATGAAAAACTGTTTTTT. It codes for CASSQVAGQIATNEKLFF.

The chain joins TRBV5-1 to TRBJ2-5; 7 bases line up with TRBD1. The CDR3 has 15 amino acids. Germline trimming cut 1 base from V and 4 bases from J; bases unmatched to any gene: 7. The V gene's germline CDR1 is SGHRS and CDR2 YFSETQ. This CDR3 reads CASSLTGADGETQYF. In nucleotides, the CDR3 is TGCGCCAGCAGCTTGACAGGGGCGGATGGAGAGACCCAGTACTTC.

V usage is TRBV2 and J usage is TRBJ2-7; 7 positions agree with TRBD2. With 6 bases clipped from V and 6 bases from J, the junction kept 2 bases outside the gene matches. The CDR3 contains 11 residues. From germline, CDR1 is SNHLY and CDR2 FYNNEI. This CDR3 is CASRGGIEQYF. CDR3 sequence (DNA): TGTGCCAGCAGGGGAGGGATCGAGCAGTACTTC.

This clone occurred a few times. The chain combines TRBV15 with TRBJ2-7; D possibly corresponds to TRBD2 (5 bases). The germline CDR1 and CDR2 sequences are LNHNV and YYDKDF (reference sequence). The CDR3 totals 14 residues. V lost 3 bases and J 6 bases, leaving 15 bases between the germline ends. CDR3 protein: CATSSTLGLREQYF. Here the CDR3 DNA reads TGTGCCACCAGCAGTACTTTAGGACTTCGCGAGCAGTACTTC.